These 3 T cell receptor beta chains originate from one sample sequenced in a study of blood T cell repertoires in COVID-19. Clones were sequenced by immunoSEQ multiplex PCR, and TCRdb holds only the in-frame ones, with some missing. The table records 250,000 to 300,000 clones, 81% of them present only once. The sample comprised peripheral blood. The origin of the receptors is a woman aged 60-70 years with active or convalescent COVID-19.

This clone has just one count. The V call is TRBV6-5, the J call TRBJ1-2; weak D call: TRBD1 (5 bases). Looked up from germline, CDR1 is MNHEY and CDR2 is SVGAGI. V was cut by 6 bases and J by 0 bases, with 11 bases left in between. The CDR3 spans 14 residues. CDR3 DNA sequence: TGTGCCAGCAGCCGGACAAGAGCTAACTATGGCTACACCTTC. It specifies CASSRTRANYGYTF.

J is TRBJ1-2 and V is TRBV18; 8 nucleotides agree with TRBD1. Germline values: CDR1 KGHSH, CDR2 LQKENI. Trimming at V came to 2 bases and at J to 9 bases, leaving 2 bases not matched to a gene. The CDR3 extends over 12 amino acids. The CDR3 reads CASSPGQGRYTF. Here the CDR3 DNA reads TGTGCCAGCTCACCAGGACAGGGCCGCTACACCTTC.

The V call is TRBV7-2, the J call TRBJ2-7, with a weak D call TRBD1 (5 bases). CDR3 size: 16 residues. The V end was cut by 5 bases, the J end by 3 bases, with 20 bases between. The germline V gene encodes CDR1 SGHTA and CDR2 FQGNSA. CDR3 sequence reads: CASSPTLSGHGYEQYF. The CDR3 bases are TGTGCCAGCAGCCCAACCCTGTCCGGACATGGCTACGAGCAGTACTTC.